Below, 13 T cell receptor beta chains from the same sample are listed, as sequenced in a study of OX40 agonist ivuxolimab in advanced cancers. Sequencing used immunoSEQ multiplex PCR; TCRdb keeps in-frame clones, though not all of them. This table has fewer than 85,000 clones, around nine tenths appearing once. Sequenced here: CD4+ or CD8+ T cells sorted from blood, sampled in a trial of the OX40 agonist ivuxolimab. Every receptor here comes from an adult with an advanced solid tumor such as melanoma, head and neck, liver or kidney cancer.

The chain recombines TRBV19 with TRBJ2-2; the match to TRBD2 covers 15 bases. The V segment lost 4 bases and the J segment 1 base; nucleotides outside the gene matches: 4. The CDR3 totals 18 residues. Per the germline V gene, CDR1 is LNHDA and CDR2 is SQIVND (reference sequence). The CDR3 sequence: CASSTLGLAGGNTGELFF. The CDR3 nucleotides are TGTGCCAGTAGTACCCTGGGACTAGCGGGAGGGAACACCGGGGAGCTGTTTTTT. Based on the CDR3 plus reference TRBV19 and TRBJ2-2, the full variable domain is DGGITQSPKYLFRKEGQNVTLSCEQNLNHDAMYWYRQDPGQGLRLIYYSQIVNDFQKGDIAEGYSVSREKKESFPLTVTSAQKNPTAFYLCASSTLGLAGGNTGELFFGEGSRLTVL.

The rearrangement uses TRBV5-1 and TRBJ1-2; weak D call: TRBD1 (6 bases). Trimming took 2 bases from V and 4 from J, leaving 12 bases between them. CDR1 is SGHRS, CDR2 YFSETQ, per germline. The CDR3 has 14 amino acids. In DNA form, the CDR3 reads TGCGCCAGCAGCTTAACCGTAGGGGGCTATGGCTACACCTTC. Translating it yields CASSLTVGGYGYTF.

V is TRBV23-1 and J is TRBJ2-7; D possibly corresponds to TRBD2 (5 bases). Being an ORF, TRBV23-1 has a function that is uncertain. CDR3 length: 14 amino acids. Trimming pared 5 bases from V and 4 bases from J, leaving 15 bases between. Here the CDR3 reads CASSGPLERYEQYF. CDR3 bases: TGCGCCAGCAGTGGACCGCTTGAGCGGTACGAGCAGTACTTC.

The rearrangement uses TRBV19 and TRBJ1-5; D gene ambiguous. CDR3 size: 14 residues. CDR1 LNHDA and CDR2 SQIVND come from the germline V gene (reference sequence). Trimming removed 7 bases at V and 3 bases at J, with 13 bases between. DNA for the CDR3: TGTGCCAGTATGGAGGGATGGAACAATCAGCCCCAGCATTTT. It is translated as CASMEGWNNQPQHF.

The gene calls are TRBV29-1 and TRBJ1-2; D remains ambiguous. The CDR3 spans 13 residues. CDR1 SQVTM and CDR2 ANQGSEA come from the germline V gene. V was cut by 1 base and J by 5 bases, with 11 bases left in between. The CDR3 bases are TGCAGCGTTGAAGTCGGAGAGCGATATGGCTACACCTTC. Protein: CSVEVGERYGYTF.

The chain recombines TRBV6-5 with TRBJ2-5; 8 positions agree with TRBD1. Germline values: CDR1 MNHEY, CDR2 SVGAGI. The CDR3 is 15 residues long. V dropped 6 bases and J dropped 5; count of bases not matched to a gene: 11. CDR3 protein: CASRLTGGSSETQYF. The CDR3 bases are TGTGCCAGCAGGCTCACAGGGGGATCATCGGAGACCCAGTACTTC.

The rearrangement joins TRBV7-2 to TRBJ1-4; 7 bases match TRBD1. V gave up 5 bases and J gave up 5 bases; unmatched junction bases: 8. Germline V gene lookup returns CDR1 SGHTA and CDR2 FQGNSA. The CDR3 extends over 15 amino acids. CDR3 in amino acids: CASSVTRGRNEKLFF. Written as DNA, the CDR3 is TGTGCCAGCAGCGTTACCAGGGGGAGGAATGAAAAACTGTTTTTT.

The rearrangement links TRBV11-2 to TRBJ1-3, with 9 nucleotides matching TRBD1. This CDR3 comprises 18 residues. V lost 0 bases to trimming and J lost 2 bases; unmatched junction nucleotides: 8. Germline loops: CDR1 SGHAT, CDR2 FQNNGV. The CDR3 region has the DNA TGTGCCAGCAGCTTAGACCCGTGGGACAGGGTCCCTGGAAACACCATATATTTT. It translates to CASSLDPWDRVPGNTIYF. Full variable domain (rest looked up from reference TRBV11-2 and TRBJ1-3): EAGVAQSPRYKIIEKRQSVAFWCNPISGHATLYWYQQILGQGPKLLIQFQNNGVVDDSQLPKDRFSAERLKGVDSTLKIQPAKLEDSAVYLCASSLDPWDRVPGNTIYFGEGSWLTVV.

This CDR3 is CASSRPGMNTEAFF. DNA for the CDR3: TGTGCCAGTAGCCGACCGGGGATGAACACTGAAGCTTTCTTT. J is TRBJ1-1 and V is TRBV19, with unresolved D. Germline assignment: CDR1 LNHDA and CDR2 SQIVND (reference sequence). The V gene lost 6 bases and the J gene lost 0 bases, with 11 bases spanning the gap. The CDR3 is 14 residues long.

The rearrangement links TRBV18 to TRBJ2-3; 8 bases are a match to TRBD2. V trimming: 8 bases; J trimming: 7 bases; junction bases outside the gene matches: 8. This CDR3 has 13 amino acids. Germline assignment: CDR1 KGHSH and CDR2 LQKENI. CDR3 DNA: TGTGCCAGCCTAGATGGGACTAGAAATACGCAGTATTTT. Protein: CASLDGTRNTQYF.

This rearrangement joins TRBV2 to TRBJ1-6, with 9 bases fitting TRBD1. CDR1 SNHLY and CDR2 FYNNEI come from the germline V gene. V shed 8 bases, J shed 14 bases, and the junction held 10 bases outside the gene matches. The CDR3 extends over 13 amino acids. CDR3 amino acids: CASGRQGETSLHF. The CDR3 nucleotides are TGTGCCAGCGGAAGACAGGGGGAAACTTCCCTCCACTTT.

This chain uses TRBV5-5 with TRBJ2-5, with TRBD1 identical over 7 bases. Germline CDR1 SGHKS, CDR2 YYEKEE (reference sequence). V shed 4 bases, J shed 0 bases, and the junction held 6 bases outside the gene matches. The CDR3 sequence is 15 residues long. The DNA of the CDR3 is TGTGCCAGCAGCCGTCCGACAGGGTACCAAGAGACCCAGTACTTC. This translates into CASSRPTGYQETQYF.

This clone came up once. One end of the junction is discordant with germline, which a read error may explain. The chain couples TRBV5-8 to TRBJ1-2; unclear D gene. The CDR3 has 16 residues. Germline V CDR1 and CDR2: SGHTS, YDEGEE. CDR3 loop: CASSLAAGLTFYGCTF. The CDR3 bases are TGTGCCAGCAGCTTGGCGGCGGGCTTGACATTCTATGGCTGCACCTTC.